The 24 T cell receptor beta chains below come from one sample, sequenced in a study of blood T cell repertoires in COVID-19. Sequencing was performed with immunoSEQ multiplex PCR; in TCRdb, only in-frame clones are kept and a portion is missing. The profile shows 300,000 to 350,000 clones, around 90% of them singletons. The sample consisted of PBMCs or T cells enriched from blood (not recorded which). The receptor set was obtained from a man in his thirties or forties who had recovered from COVID-19.

The chain carries TRBV28 and TRBJ1-4; no reliable D call. Trimming removed 3 bases from V and 6 bases from J, with 14 bases in between. The CDR3 extends over 15 amino acids. CDR1 MDHEN and CDR2 SYDVKM come from the germline V gene. For the CDR3, the DNA is TGTGCCAGCAGTTTGTCGGAGGGAAGGGATGAAAAACTGTTTTTT. Amino acid sequence: CASSLSEGRDEKLFF.

The rearrangement uses TRBV3-1 (or the pseudogene TRBV3-2) and TRBJ2-1; 12 nucleotides line up with TRBD2. Trimming cost V 0 bases and J 10 bases; bases outside gene matches: 4. The CDR3 sequence is 15 residues long. Germline CDR1 reads LGHDT; CDR2 reads YNNKEL (reference sequence). The CDR3 DNA reads as TGTGCCAGCAGCCAAGATGCCGGACTAGCGGGGGAGCAGTTCTTC. It translates to CASSQDAGLAGEQFF.

The chain combines TRBV6-1 with TRBJ2-7; D remains ambiguous. The CDR3 sequence is 11 residues long. Trimming stripped 5 bases from V and 6 bases from J, with 8 bases between. CDR1 MNHNS and CDR2 SASEGT come from the germline V gene. DNA for the CDR3: TGTGCCAGCAGTAGCGCCCTCGAGCAGTACTTC. Translated, it gives CASSSALEQYF.

The rearrangement links TRBV28 to TRBJ2-4; D is perhaps TRBD2 (5 bases). V lost 7 bases, J lost 6 bases, and 13 bases lay in between. CDR1 MDHEN and CDR2 SYDVKM come from the germline V gene. The CDR3 contains 13 residues. The CDR3, as DNA: TGTGCCAGCACCCCCACCGAGGGAAACATTCAGTACTTC. Its protein product is CASTPTEGNIQYF.

V gene TRBV27 combines with J gene TRBJ2-7; 12 positions match TRBD1. This CDR3 is built from 15 residues. Unmatched junction bases numbered 6, after V lost 2 bases and J lost 7 bases. Germline CDR1 reads MNHEY; CDR2 reads SMNVEV (reference sequence). CDR3 DNA: TGTGCCAGCAGTTTAGGGACAGGGGGCTCTGAAGAGCAGTACTTC. It yields the protein CASSLGTGGSEEQYF.

This clone was recorded only once. The chain employs TRBV7-6 and TRBJ2-3, with no clear D. CDR1 SGHVS and CDR2 FNYEAQ come from the germline V gene. The CDR3 spans 14 residues. V lost 1 base to trimming and J lost 4 bases, with 9 bases between them. The CDR3 DNA follows: TGTGCCAGCAGCTTAGAAGCGACCGCAGATACGCAGTATTTT. Translation: CASSLEATADTQYF.

This clone was seen just once. The chain has TRBV3-1 (or the pseudogene TRBV3-2) and TRBJ2-3; 7 bases match TRBD1. Germline-derived CDR1 and CDR2 are LGHDT and YNNKEL (reference sequence). The CDR3 covers 16 residues. V dropped 5 bases and J dropped 0; count of bases not matched to a gene: 8. The CDR3 is CASSTGQPVSTDTQYF. CDR3 sequence (DNA): TGTGCCAGCAGCACGGGACAGCCGGTCAGCACAGATACGCAGTATTTT.

The chain combines TRBV30 with TRBJ1-6; 8 bases are a match to TRBD1. Germline CDR1 reads GTSNPN; CDR2 reads SVGIG (reference sequence). Trimming at V came to 3 bases and at J to 10 bases, leaving 14 bases not matched to a gene. The CDR3 spans 16 residues. The CDR3 protein is CAWSRPAGRGPSPLHF. As DNA, the CDR3 is TGTGCCTGGAGCCGACCTGCAGGCAGGGGGCCGTCACCCCTCCACTTT.

Comment on this clone: Other DNA variants within this sample encode the same CDR3. The chain uses TRBV11-2 and TRBJ2-7; 10 bases fit TRBD2. There are 14 residues in the CDR3. V lost 3 bases to trimming and J lost 3 bases; unmatched junction nucleotides: 2. Germline-derived CDR1 and CDR2 are SGHAT and FQNNGV. In DNA, the CDR3 is TGTGCCAGCAGCTTGGCTAGCGGGGGCTACGAGCAGTACTTC. Its translation is CASSLASGGYEQYF.

The J gene is TRBJ2-2, the V gene TRBV28; a weak D match, TRBD1 (5 bases). Looked up from germline, CDR1 is MDHEN and CDR2 is SYDVKM. Trimming shortened V by 0 bases and J by 1 base, and 21 bases separated the two germline ends. The CDR3 loop spans 20 amino acids. In DNA, the CDR3 is TGTGCCAGCAGTTTATGGGGGTGGGGCACTTATTGGGAGAACACCGGGGAGCTGTTTTTT. This translates into CASSLWGWGTYWENTGELFF. The variable domain in full, with the rest retrieved from reference TRBV28 and TRBJ2-2, is DVKVTQSSRYLVKRTGEKVFLECVQDMDHENMFWYRQDPGLGLRLIYFSYDVKMKEKGDIPEGYSVSREKKERFSLILESASTNQTSMYLCASSLWGWGTYWENTGELFFGEGSRLTVL.

The V gene is TRBV19, the J gene TRBJ1-1; D is possibly TRBD1 (6 bases). The CDR3 loop spans 14 amino acids. Trimming shortened V by 3 bases and J by 4 bases, and 12 bases separated the two germline ends. CDR1 is LNHDA and CDR2 is SQIVND in the germline V gene (reference sequence). Here the CDR3 reads CASSIGGLATEAFF. CDR3 bases: TGTGCCAGTAGTATCGGGGGGCTAGCCACTGAAGCTTTCTTT.

The rearrangement links TRBV27 to TRBJ2-1; TRBD1 aligns across 7 bases. The CDR3 contains 14 residues. Germline V lookup: CDR1 MNHEY, CDR2 SMNVEV (reference sequence). J was trimmed by 4 bases and V by 6 bases; bases with no gene match: 6. The CDR3 DNA follows: TGTGCCAGCAGCCTCGACAGGGCGTACAATGAGCAGTTCTTC. Its protein is CASSLDRAYNEQFF.

V gene TRBV5-6 combines with J gene TRBJ2-7; D may be TRBD1 (6 bases). The CDR3 consists of 15 residues. The germline gives CDR1 SGHDT, CDR2 YYEEEE. Trimming stripped 5 bases from V and 2 bases from J, with 17 bases between. This CDR3 is CASSSTGTFAYEQYF. CDR3 coding DNA: TGTGCCAGCAGTTCAACCGGGACATTCGCCTACGAGCAGTACTTC.

The V and J genes are TRBV13 and TRBJ1-2; the D gene is possibly TRBD1 (6 bases). Germline V gene data show CDR1 as PRHDT and CDR2 as FYEKMQ (reference sequence). CDR3 length equals 16 residues. Trimming shortened V by 5 bases and J by 8 bases, and 24 bases separated the two germline ends. The CDR3 is CASSPAPGQILWGYTF. The CDR3 region has the DNA TGTGCCAGCAGCCCAGCACCGGGACAAATTTTGTGGGGCTACACCTTC.

The chain couples TRBV12-3 or TRBV12-4 to TRBJ1-5, with 7 bases lining up with TRBD1. This CDR3 has 13 amino acids. Trimming took 2 bases from V and 6 from J; bases not matched to a gene: 1. The DNA for the CDR3 is TGTGCCAGCAGTTTAACAGGGGCTCAGCCCCAGCATTTT. The encoded protein is CASSLTGAQPQHF.

This clone was counted a single time. The chain is built from TRBV5-1 and TRBJ2-1; unclear D gene. V lost 3 bases to trimming and J lost 6 bases, with 16 bases between them. The CDR3 sequence is 15 residues long. Germline V lookup: CDR1 SGHRS, CDR2 YFSETQ. Written as DNA, the CDR3 is TGCGCCAGCAGCTGGAGTCCTTTCTCGGGCAATGAGCAGTTCTTC. Translated, it gives CASSWSPFSGNEQFF.

The chain is built from TRBV5-4 and TRBJ2-7, with 11 bases matching TRBD2. This CDR3 is built from 16 residues. V was pared by 0 bases and J by 2 bases, with 4 bases of the junction left unmatched. CDR1 and CDR2 (germline): SGHNT, YYREEE (reference sequence). The DNA for the CDR3 is TGTGCCAGCAGCTTGGTCCTAGCGGGGGGCGCCTACGAGCAGTACTTC. This codes for CASSLVLAGGAYEQYF.

The V and J genes are TRBV13 and TRBJ2-1; 8 bases line up with TRBD1. The CDR3 runs to 16 residues. V was pared by 5 bases and J by 4 bases, with 10 bases of the junction left unmatched. The germline V gene has CDR1 PRHDT and CDR2 FYEKMQ (reference sequence). CDR3 residues: CASSGRDRGFYNEQFF. The CDR3 DNA sequence: TGTGCCAGCAGCGGCCGAGACAGGGGTTTTTACAATGAGCAGTTCTTC.

This clone was observed a few times. V and J are TRBV9 and TRBJ2-1, with D tentatively TRBD2 (5 bases). V was shortened by 4 bases and J by 3 bases, with 17 bases between the two germline ends. The CDR3 is 16 residues long. Germline assignment: CDR1 SGDLS and CDR2 YYNGEE. CDR3 in amino acids: CASSPLARGFYNEQFF. The CDR3 DNA reads TGTGCCAGCAGCCCTTTGGCACGGGGTTTCTACAATGAGCAGTTCTTC. The full variable domain, its missing parts supplied by reference TRBV9 and TRBJ2-1, is DSGVTQTPKHLITATGQRVTLRCSPRSGDLSVYWYQQSLDQGLQFLIQYYNGEERAKGNILERFSAQQFPDLHSELNLSSLELGDSALYFCASSPLARGFYNEQFFGPGTRLTVL.

The gene calls are TRBV7-3 and TRBJ2-6; D is perhaps TRBD1 (6 bases). CDR3 length: 18 residues. The V gene lost 5 bases and the J gene lost 0 bases, with 17 bases spanning the gap. CDR1 is SGHTA, CDR2 FQGTGA, per germline. The CDR3 DNA is TGTGCCAGCAGCATCCCGGGACACTGGAGCTCTGGGGCCAACGTCCTGACTTTC. This encodes CASSIPGHWSSGANVLTF.

The J gene is TRBJ1-6, the V gene TRBV30, with D tentatively TRBD1 (5 bases). CDR1 is GTSNPN and CDR2 is SVGIG in the germline V gene (reference sequence). Trimming took 2 bases from V and 10 from J, leaving 12 bases between them. This CDR3 has 13 amino acids. The DNA for the CDR3 is TGTGCCTGGAGTCTAACAGGTGAATCACCCCTCCACTTT. It specifies CAWSLTGESPLHF.

The chain combines TRBV5-6 with TRBJ1-4, with 7 bases lining up with TRBD1. Germline V CDR1 and CDR2: SGHDT, YYEEEE. Trimming at V came to 1 base and at J to 3 bases, leaving 3 bases not matched to a gene. The length of the CDR3 is 15 residues. In nucleotides, the CDR3 is TGTGCCAGCAGCTTGAACAGGGGTTCTAATGAAAAACTGTTTTTT. Translating it yields CASSLNRGSNEKLFF.

The gene calls are TRBV5-1 and TRBJ2-7; D is uncertain. Germline CDR1 is SGHRS and CDR2 is YFSETQ. Deletions cut 0 bases from V and 0 bases from J, with 16 bases between. CDR3 length equals 17 residues. The CDR3 region has the DNA TGCGCCAGCAGCTTGGCCCTCAATACACGAAGCTCCTACGAGCAGTACTTC. Translating gives CASSLALNTRSSYEQYF.

The genes are TRBV19 and TRBJ1-6, with 8 bases lining up with TRBD1. With 3 bases clipped from V and 7 bases from J, the junction kept 8 bases outside the gene matches. Germline V gene data show CDR1 as LNHDA and CDR2 as SQIVND (reference sequence). The CDR3 totals 16 residues. CDR3 bases: TGTGCCAGTAGTATCCAAACCGGGACAGGCAATTCACCCCTCCACTTT. It yields the protein CASSIQTGTGNSPLHF.